This T cell receptor (beta chain) originates from a study of shared clonotypes between healthy human individuals (dated by TCRdb to 2019 to 2021). For the wider study: The cohort included three men and two women between 18 and 49 years of age. Between about 0.94 and 10 billion PBMCs per donor were obtained by leukapheresis. To estimate repertoire size and how much clonotypes are shared between individuals, the study performed deep sequencing of blood TCR repertoires from a handful of healthy adults. For each donor, CD4 naive and CD4 memory were each given three plates, CD8 naive was given two plates, and CD8 memory was given one plate. Libraries were prepared and TCR repertoires were sequenced by different laboratories using diverse techniques, in order to increase sequencing depth and limit assay-specific biases. Findings and caveats that apply to the study as a whole: Compared with non-shared clonotypes, the clonotypes found in all four sorted-subset donors had higher generation probabilities. Pairwise subsampling led to the expectation that sequencing depth would affect the degree of clonotype sharing among donors. Larger estimated clonotype richness was generally found for naive subsets than for memory subsets. Incomplete sequencing was indicated by rarefaction of sorted-subset datasets, despite the large sequencing depth. Sampling was limited to blood, and TCR repertoires in tissue likely differ from TCR repertoires in blood. The small number of donors limited the genetic and exposure-history diversity represented. About 5% of naive CD4, 3.5% of naive CD8, roughly 2.4% of memory CD4, and roughly 0.4% of memory CD8 clonotypes were shared across a few donors.

Clipping removes 4 bases from V and 5 bases from J, with 3 as the unmatched junction base count. CDR1 SGHRS and CDR2 YFSETQ were looked up in the germline V gene. The CDR3 covers 14 residues, taking in both the cysteine and the phenylalanine. The CDR3 DNA has 42 bases and is translated from base 1. Donors were healthy HIV-negative adults with no recently reported acute infections or vaccinations. All donors were Caucasian adults living in Nashville, Tennessee, USA. Magnetic negative selection was used to enrich CD4+ T cells, after which naive cells were positively selected on CD45RA and the negative fraction became the memory subset. Blood was obtained by leukapheresis, after which PBMCs were separated by Ficoll-Histopaque density gradient centrifugation and cryopreserved in liquid nitrogen vapor phase. Analytical flow cytometry was used to check the purity and quantity of every magnetically sorted T cell population. From each sorted fraction, genomic DNA was isolated and quantified by UV absorbance on a Nanodrop 2000c.

Comments on this clone: The antigen it binds to is not known. Base qualities are not recorded, but no much larger clone differs from it by a single base. Additional DNA sequences in this sample encode the identical CDR3.

Using the deep immunoSEQ assay, TCR CDR3 regions were amplified from genomic DNA by multiplex PCR. For each cell subset, the extracted genomic DNA was distributed evenly across all wells of several immunoSEQ 96-well plates, and each plate served as one replicate. For sorted subsets, around 0.2 ug genomic DNA, equal to about 30,000 T cell genomes, was loaded into each replicate PCR. The purified libraries were quantified using a Qubit 3.0 fluorometer, sized with a Bioanalyzer 2100, and then quantified again using the KAPA Library Quantification kit. Every immunoSEQ 96-well plate was sequenced on a separate single-read 150-cycle Illumina NextSeq 550 flow cell. The original pipeline was this. The immunoSEQ output contained only junctional sequences without quality scores, so filtering could not match that applied to full-length reads. Sequences were annotated with PyIR, a Python wrapper for IgBLAST v1.9, using IMGT germline references to assign V/J genes and CDR3. Any read was removed if the V/J assignment was weak (E-value above 1e-6), the CDR3 was missing, or the read contained stop codons, out-of-frame junctions, or ambiguous translated residues. A V3J clonotype was defined by an identical inferred V gene, J gene, and CDR3 amino acid sequence. To compute the percentage overlap between repertoires, the number of shared unique clonotypes was divided by the size of the smaller repertoire. Richness of each repertoire was evaluated using RTK rarefaction, the Chao1 estimator, and Recon v2.1 estimates of unobserved clonotypes. OLGA was used to compute generation probabilities for all TCRbeta clonotypes that the gDNA method yielded from a few donors. Drawn from immuneACCESS, this table holds only the in-frame rearrangements with V and J called that TCRdb kept. Clones are partly lost; checked studies trace under half to an unresolved V gene and leave the rest unexplained. V, J and clone size were drawn from that table, and D and trimming were deduced from the DNA. The sample includes over a million clones, with roughly 96% observed a single time. The top ten hold over 1% of the sample.

Sequencing was done on a sample of naive CD4+ T cells sorted from blood. Sample cell subset or site, as interpreted from the label and publication: CD45RA+ positively selected. This clonotype originated in a man aged 25 to 45 in good health. Recombination joined TRBV5-1 with TRBJ2-2, with 9 bases aligning to TRBD1. DNA sequence: TGCGCCAGCAGCCGGGACAGGGCAACCGGGGAGCTGTTTTTT. Translation gives CASSRDRATGELFF.